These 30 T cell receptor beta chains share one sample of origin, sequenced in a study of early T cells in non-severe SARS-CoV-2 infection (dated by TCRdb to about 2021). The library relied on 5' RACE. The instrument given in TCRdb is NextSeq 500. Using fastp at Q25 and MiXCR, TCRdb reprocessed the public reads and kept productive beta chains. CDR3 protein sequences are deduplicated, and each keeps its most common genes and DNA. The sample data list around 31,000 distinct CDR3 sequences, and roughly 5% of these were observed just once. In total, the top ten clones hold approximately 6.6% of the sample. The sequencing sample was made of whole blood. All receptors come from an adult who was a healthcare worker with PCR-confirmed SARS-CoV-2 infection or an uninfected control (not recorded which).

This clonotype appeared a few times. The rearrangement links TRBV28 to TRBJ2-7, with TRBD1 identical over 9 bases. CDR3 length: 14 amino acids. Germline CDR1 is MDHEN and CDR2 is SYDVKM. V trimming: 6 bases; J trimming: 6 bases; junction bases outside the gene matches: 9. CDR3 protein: CASRLGQGIGEQYF. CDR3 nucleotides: TGTGCCAGCAGACTGGGACAGGGCATCGGCGAGCAGTACTTC.

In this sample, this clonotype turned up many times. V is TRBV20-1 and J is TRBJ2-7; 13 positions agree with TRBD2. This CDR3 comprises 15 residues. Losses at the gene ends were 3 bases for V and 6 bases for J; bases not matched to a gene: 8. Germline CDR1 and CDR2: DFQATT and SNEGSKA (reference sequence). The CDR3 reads CSARTTSGGQGEQYF. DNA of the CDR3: TGCAGTGCTAGGACGACTAGCGGGGGGCAGGGCGAGCAGTACTTC.

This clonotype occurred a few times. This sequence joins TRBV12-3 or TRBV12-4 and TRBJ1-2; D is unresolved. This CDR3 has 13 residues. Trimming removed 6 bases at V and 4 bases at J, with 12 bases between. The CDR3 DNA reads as TGTGCCAGCAGCCTACACCCGTCCTATGGCTACACCTTC. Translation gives CASSLHPSYGYTF.

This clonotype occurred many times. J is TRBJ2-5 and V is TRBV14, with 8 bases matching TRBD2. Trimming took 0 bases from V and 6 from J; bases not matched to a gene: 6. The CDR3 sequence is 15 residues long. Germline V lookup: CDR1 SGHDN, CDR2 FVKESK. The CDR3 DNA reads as TGTGCCAGCAGCCAAGATCCCAGCGGGAGAAAGACCCAGTACTTC. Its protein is CASSQDPSGRKTQYF. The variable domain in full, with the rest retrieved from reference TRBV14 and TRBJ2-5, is EAGVTQFPSHSVIEKGQTVTLRCDPISGHDNLYWYRRVMGKEIKFLLHFVKESKQDESGMPNNRFLAERTGGTYSTLKVQPAELEDSGVYFCASSQDPSGRKTQYFGPGTRLLVL.

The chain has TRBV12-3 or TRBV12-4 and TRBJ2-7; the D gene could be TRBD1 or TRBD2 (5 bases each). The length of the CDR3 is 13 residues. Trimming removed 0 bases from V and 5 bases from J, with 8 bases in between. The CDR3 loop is CASSLAGENEQYF. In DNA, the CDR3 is TGTGCCAGCAGTTTAGCGGGGGAAAACGAGCAGTACTTC.

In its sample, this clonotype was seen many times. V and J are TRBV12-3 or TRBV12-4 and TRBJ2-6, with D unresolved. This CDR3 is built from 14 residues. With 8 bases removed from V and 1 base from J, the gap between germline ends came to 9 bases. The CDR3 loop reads CASQEQSGANVLTF. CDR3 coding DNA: TGTGCCAGCCAAGAACAATCTGGGGCCAACGTCCTGACTTTC.

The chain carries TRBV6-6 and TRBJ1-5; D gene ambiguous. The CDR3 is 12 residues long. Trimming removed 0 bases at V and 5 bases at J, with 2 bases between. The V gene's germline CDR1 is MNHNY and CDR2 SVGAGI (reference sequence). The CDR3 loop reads CASSYSDQPQHF. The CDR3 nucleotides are TGTGCCAGCAGTTACTCTGATCAGCCCCAGCATTTT.

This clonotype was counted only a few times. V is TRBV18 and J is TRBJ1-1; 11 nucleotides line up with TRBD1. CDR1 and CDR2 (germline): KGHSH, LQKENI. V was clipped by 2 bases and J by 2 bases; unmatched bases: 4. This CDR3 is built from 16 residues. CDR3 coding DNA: TGTGCCAGCTCACCAGGGACAGGGGGGAAAAACACTGAAGCTTTCTTT. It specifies CASSPGTGGKNTEAFF.

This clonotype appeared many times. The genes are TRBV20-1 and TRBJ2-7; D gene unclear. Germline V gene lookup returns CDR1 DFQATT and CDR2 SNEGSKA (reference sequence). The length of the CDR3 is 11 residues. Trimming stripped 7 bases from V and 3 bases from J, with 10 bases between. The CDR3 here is CSVGRNYEQYF. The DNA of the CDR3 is TGCAGTGTAGGAAGAAACTACGAGCAGTACTTC.

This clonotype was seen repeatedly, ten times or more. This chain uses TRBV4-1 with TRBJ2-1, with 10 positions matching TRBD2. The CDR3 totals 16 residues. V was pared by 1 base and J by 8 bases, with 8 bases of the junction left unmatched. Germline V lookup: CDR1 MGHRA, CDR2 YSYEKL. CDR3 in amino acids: CASSQVSSGSRYEQFF. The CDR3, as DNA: TGCGCCAGCAGCCAAGTTTCTAGCGGGAGTAGGTATGAGCAGTTCTTC.

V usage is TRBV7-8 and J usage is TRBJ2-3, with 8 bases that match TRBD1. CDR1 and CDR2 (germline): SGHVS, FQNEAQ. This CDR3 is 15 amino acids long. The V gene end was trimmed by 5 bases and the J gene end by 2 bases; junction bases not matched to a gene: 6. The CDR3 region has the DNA TGTGCCAGCAGCGACAGGGGTAGTTTCACAGATACGCAGTATTTT. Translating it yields CASSDRGSFTDTQYF.

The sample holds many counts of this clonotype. CDR3 nucleotides: TGTGCCAGCTCCCGGGGACAGATGAACACTGAAGCTTTCTTT. This encodes CASSRGQMNTEAFF. V is TRBV18 and J is TRBJ1-1; the match to TRBD1 covers 7 bases. This CDR3 comprises 14 residues. J was trimmed by 0 bases and V by 6 bases; bases with no gene match: 4. Germline-derived CDR1 and CDR2 are KGHSH and LQKENI.

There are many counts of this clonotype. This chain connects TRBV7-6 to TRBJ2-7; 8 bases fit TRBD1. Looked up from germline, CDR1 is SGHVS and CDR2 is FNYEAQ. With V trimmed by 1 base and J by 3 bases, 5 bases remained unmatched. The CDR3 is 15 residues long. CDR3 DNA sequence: TGTGCCAGCAGCTTAGTACAGGGGGTGGACTACGAGCAGTACTTC. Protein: CASSLVQGVDYEQYF.

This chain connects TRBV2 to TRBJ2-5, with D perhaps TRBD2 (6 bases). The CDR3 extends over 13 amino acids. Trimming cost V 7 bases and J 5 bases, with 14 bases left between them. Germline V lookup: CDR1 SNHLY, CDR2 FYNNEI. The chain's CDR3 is CASTMGLAETQYF. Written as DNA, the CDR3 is TGTGCCAGCACGATGGGACTTGCGGAGACCCAGTACTTC. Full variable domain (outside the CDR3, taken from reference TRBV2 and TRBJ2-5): EPEVTQTPSHQVTQMGQEVILRCVPISNHLYFYWYRQILGQKVEFLVSFYNNEISEKSEIFDDQFSVERPDGSNFTLKIRSTKLEDSAMYFCASTMGLAETQYFGPGTRLLVL.

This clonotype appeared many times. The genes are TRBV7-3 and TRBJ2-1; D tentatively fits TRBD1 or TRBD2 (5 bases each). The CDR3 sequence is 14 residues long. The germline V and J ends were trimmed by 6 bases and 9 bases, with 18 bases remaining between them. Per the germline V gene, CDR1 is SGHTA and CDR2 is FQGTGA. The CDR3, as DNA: TGTGCCAGCAGTCGAACGGGGACCCAGAGTGAGCAGTTCTTC. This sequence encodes CASSRTGTQSEQFF.

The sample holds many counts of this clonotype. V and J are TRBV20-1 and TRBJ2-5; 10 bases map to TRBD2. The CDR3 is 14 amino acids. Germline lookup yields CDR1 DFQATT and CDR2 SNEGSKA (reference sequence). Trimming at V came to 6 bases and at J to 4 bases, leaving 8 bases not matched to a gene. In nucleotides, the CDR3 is TGCAGTGCGGGACTAGCGAGTATTGGAGAGACCCAGTACTTC. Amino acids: CSAGLASIGETQYF.

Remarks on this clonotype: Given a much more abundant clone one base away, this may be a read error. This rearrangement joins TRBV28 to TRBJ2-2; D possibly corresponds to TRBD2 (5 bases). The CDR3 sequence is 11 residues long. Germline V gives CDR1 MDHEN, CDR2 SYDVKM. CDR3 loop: CTSGAIGELFF. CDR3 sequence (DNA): TGTACCAGCGGCGCGATCGGGGAGCTGTTTTTT.

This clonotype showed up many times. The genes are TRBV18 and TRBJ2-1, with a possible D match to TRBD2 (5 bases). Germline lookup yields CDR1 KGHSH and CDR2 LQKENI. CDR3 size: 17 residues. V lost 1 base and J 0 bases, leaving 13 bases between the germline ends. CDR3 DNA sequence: TGTGCCAGCTCACCACTTTACGGGGAGAGCTCCTACAATGAGCAGTTCTTC. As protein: CASSPLYGESSYNEQFF.

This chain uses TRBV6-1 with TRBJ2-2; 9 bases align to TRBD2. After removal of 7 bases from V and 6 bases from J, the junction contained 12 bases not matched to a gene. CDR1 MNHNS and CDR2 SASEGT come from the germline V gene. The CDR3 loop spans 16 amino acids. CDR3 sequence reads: CASTLWGLASAGELFF. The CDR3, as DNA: TGTGCCAGCACCCTATGGGGACTAGCTTCGGCCGGGGAGCTGTTTTTT.

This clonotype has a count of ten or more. The DNA for the CDR3 is TGTGCCAGCAGCTTGGAACTCAGTGGGATCTACGAGCAGTACTTC. Translating gives CASSLELSGIYEQYF. V is TRBV5-4 and J is TRBJ2-7; D is unclear. V was cut by 0 bases and J by 3 bases, with 13 bases left in between. CDR1 and CDR2 (germline): SGHNT, YYREEE (reference sequence). The CDR3 covers 15 residues.

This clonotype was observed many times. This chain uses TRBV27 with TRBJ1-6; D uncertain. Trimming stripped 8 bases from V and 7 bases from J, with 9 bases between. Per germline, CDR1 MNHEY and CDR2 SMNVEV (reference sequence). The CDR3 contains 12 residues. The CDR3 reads CASGYGNSPLHF. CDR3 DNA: TGTGCCAGCGGTTACGGGAATTCACCCCTCCACTTT.

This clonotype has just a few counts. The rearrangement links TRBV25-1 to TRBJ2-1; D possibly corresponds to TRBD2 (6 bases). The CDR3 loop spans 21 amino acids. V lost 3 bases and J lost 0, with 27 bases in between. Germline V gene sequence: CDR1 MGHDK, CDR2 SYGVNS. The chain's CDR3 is CASSDGRDAGRGLSSYNEQFF. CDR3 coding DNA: TGTGCCAGCAGTGACGGGCGGGATGCGGGACGGGGATTAAGCTCCTACAATGAGCAGTTCTTC.

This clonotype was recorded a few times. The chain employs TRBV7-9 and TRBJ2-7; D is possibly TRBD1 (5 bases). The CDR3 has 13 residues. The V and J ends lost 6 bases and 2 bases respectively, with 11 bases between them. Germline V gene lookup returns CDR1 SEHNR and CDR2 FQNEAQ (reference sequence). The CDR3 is CASSRWGPYEQYF. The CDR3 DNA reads TGTGCCAGCAGTCGGTGGGGCCCCTACGAGCAGTACTTC.

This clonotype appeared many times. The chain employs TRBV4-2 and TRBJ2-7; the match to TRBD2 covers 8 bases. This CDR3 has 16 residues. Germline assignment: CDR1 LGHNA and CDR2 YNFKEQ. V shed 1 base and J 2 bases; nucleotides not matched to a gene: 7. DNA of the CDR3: TGTGCCAGCAGCCAAGTGGATAGCGGGATGACCTACGAGCAGTACTTC. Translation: CASSQVDSGMTYEQYF.

The CDR3 protein is CASSPGGRKQFF. CDR3 sequence (DNA): TGTGCCAGCTCCCCGGGGGGGCGGAAGCAGTTCTTC. J is TRBJ2-1 and V is TRBV12-3 or TRBV12-4; 8 bases align to TRBD2. The CDR3 is made up of 12 amino acids. Unmatched junction bases numbered 8, after V lost 8 bases and J lost 11 bases.

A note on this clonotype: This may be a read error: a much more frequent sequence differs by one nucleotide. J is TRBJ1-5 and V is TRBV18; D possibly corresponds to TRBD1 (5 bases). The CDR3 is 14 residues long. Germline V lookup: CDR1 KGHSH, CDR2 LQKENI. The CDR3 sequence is CASSPGTANQRQHF. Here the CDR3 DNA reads TGTGCCAGCTCACCGGGGACGGCCAATCAGCGCCAGCATTTT.

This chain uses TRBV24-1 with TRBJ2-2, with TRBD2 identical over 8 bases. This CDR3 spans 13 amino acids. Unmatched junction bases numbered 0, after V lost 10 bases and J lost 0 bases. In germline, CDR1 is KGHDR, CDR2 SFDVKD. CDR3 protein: CATSGTNTGELFF. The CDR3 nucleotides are TGTGCCACTAGCGGGACGAACACCGGGGAGCTGTTTTTT.

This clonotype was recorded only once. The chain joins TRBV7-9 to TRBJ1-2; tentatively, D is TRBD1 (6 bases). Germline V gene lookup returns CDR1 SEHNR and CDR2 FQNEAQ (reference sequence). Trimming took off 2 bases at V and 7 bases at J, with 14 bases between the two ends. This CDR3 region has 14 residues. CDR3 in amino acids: CASSLTGQGLGYTF. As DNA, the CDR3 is TGTGCCAGCAGCTTAACAGGGCAGGGGCTTGGCTACACCTTC. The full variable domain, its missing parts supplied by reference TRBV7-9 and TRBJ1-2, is DTGVSQNPRHKITKRGQNVTFRCDPISEHNRLYWYRQTLGQGPEFLTYFQNEAQLEKSRLLSDRFSAERPKGSFSTLEIQRTEQGDSAMYLCASSLTGQGLGYTFGSGTRLTVV.

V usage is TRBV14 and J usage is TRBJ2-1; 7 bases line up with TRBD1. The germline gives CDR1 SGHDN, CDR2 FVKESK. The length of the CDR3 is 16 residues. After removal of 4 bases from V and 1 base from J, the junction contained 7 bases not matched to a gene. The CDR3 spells CASSPGTAASYNEQFF. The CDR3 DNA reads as TGTGCCAGCAGCCCTGGGACAGCCGCTTCCTACAATGAGCAGTTCTTC.

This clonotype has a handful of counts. The DNA for the CDR3 is TGTGCCTGGAGTGTTACAGGGATGAATGAGCAGTTCTTC. Its protein product is CAWSVTGMNEQFF. J is TRBJ2-1 and V is TRBV30, with D perhaps matching TRBD1 (6 bases). This CDR3 comprises 13 residues. CDR1 is GTSNPN, CDR2 SVGIG, per germline (reference sequence). Trimming took off 0 bases at V and 7 bases at J, with 10 bases between the two ends.